The sequence of this T cell receptor beta chain was determined in a study of response to subunit inactivated influenza vaccine. CDR3 length equals 16 residues. CDR1 and CDR2 from the germline V gene are LGHNA and YSLEER. V trimming: 2 bases; J trimming: 11 bases; junction bases outside the gene matches: 13. Study-wide points: The authors suggested that few new T cells are recruited per seasonal influenza vaccination.

TCRdb reprocessed the RT-PCR reads via MiXCR and lists one record per CDR3 protein. The sample yields about 650,000 distinct CDR3 sequences, 14% seen once. Comment on this clonotype: As yet, its antigen is unknown.

The TCR was taken from a man in his fifties who received an inactivated influenza vaccine. The material was PBMCs from blood, obtained approximately 15 days before vaccination. The chain is built from TRBV4-3 and TRBJ1-4; TRBD1 aligns across 8 bases. The CDR3 sequence is CASSQSPDDRGGKLFF. Here the CDR3 DNA reads TGCGCCAGCAGCCAATCCCCTGACGACAGGGGTGGGAAACTGTTTTTT.